Listed below are T cell receptor beta chains from one sample, sequenced in a study of CD4 T cells in relation to SARS-CoV-2 and coronaviruses. Libraries were prepared by immunoSEQ multiplex PCR; TCRdb keeps only in-frame clonotypes and omits some of them. The sample carries about 37,000 clones, 70% to 90% recorded once. The sample taken for sequencing was memory CD4+ T cells from PBMCs. The source of these receptors is an adult with COVID-19. Each CDR3 is given with its conserved first and last residue. The order of the fields is J gene, clone size, V gene, D gene, CDR3 DNA, CDR3 protein. The D gene is left open where the match is weak. The size field is filled for only some rows; it gives once, few, many or a size class.

j_gene: TRBJ2-2; abundance: NA; v_gene: TRBV4-3; d_gene: NA; CDR3nt: TGCGCCAGCAGCCATCAGATGATCGATGGGGTCGGCACCGGGGAGCTGTTTTTT; CDR3aa: CASSHQMIDGVGTGELFF
j_gene: TRBJ1-1; abundance: NA; v_gene: TRBV21-1; d_gene: NA; CDR3nt: TGTGCTAAGCAGCACCGGGACAGGGAAGCTTTCTTT; CDR3aa: CAKQHRDREAFF
j_gene: TRBJ2-1; abundance: NA; v_gene: TRBV6-2/TRBV6-3; d_gene: TRBD2; CDR3nt: TGTGCCAGCAGTTACTCGATGAGGTCGGGGACTAGCGGGAGGAATGAGCAGTTCTTC; CDR3aa: CASSYSMRSGTSGRNEQFF
j_gene: TRBJ2-1; abundance: NA; v_gene: TRBV5-1; d_gene: NA; CDR3nt: TGCGCCAGCAGAACAGGGCAGAGCTACAATGAGCAGTTCTTC; CDR3aa: CASRTGQSYNEQFF
j_gene: TRBJ2-7; abundance: NA; v_gene: TRBV11-2; d_gene: NA; CDR3nt: TGTGCCAGCAGCTTAGAAGGTGGGAGCGGCTACGAGCAGTACTTC; CDR3aa: CASSLEGGSGYEQYF
j_gene: TRBJ1-2; abundance: once; v_gene: TRBV5-5; d_gene: NA; CDR3nt: TGTGCCAGCAGCCCGGGAGTCAACTATGGCTACACCTTC; CDR3aa: CASSPGVNYGYTF
j_gene: TRBJ2-4; abundance: NA; v_gene: TRBV7-9; d_gene: TRBD2; CDR3nt: TGTGCCAGCAGCCCATGGGGCGTGGGGAGCGGGGACATTCAGTACTTC; CDR3aa: CASSPWGVGSGDIQYF
j_gene: TRBJ2-1; abundance: NA; v_gene: TRBV20-1; d_gene: TRBD1; CDR3nt: TGCAGTGCTAGTACCGGGACAGGGGTATATGATGAGCAGTTCTTC; CDR3aa: CSASTGTGVYDEQFF
j_gene: TRBJ2-7; abundance: NA; v_gene: TRBV6-6; d_gene: TRBD1; CDR3nt: TGTGCCAGTCGCCCTTCCGTTACAGGGGCGTATGAGCAGTACTTC; CDR3aa: CASRPSVTGAYEQYF
j_gene: TRBJ2-1; abundance: NA; v_gene: TRBV9; d_gene: NA; CDR3nt: TGTGCCAGCAGCGCCTCCTACAATGAGCAGTTCTTC; CDR3aa: CASSASYNEQFF
j_gene: TRBJ2-5; abundance: once; v_gene: TRBV7-2; d_gene: NA; CDR3nt: TGTGCCAGCAGCCAGGGACGTACAAAGGCAGAGACCCAGTACTTC; CDR3aa: CASSQGRTKAETQYF
j_gene: TRBJ2-1; abundance: NA; v_gene: TRBV5-1; d_gene: TRBD2; CDR3nt: TGCGCCAGCAGCCAGCCGGGACTAGCGGGAGGCAATGAGCAGTTCTTC; CDR3aa: CASSQPGLAGGNEQFF
j_gene: TRBJ2-7; abundance: NA; v_gene: TRBV3-1/TRBV3-2; d_gene: TRBD2; CDR3nt: TGTGCCAGCAGCCAAGCGCCCGGGACTAGCGGGAGCTACGAGCAGTACTTC; CDR3aa: CASSQAPGTSGSYEQYF
j_gene: TRBJ2-7; abundance: NA; v_gene: TRBV6-5; d_gene: TRBD2; CDR3nt: TGTGCCAGCAGTTACTCCTTGAGCGGGAGCCACTACGAGCAGTACTTC; CDR3aa: CASSYSLSGSHYEQYF
j_gene: TRBJ1-1; abundance: once; v_gene: TRBV28; d_gene: NA; CDR3nt: TGTGCCAGCAGCCTAAAACCGGACACTGAAGCTTTCTTT; CDR3aa: CASSLKPDTEAFF
j_gene: TRBJ1-3; abundance: NA; v_gene: TRBV28; d_gene: NA; CDR3nt: TGTGCCAGCAGTTTGGGCTGGCAGGGCTCTGGAAACACCATATATTTT; CDR3aa: CASSLGWQGSGNTIYF
j_gene: TRBJ2-1; abundance: NA; v_gene: TRBV28; d_gene: TRBD1; CDR3nt: TGTGCCAGCAGTTCACCCGGACAGGATTCCTACAATGAGCAGTTCTTC; CDR3aa: CASSSPGQDSYNEQFF
j_gene: TRBJ2-3; abundance: NA; v_gene: TRBV5-4; d_gene: NA; CDR3nt: TGTGCCAGCAGCCCCCTGGCGGGGACCCGCGGTTCAGATACGCAGTATTTT; CDR3aa: CASSPLAGTRGSDTQYF
j_gene: TRBJ2-5; abundance: NA; v_gene: TRBV6-2/TRBV6-3; d_gene: TRBD2; CDR3nt: TGTGCCAGCACCCCAGGCGGGCTAGCGGGTCAAGAGACCCAGTACTTC; CDR3aa: CASTPGGLAGQETQYF
j_gene: TRBJ2-1; abundance: NA; v_gene: TRBV15; d_gene: TRBD2; CDR3nt: TGTGCCACCTCCCGGAGGGCTAGCGGGAGCTACAATGAGCAGTTCTTC; CDR3aa: CATSRRASGSYNEQFF
j_gene: TRBJ2-2; abundance: NA; v_gene: TRBV6-4; d_gene: NA; CDR3nt: TGTGCCAGCAGTGACTCGATTTTAGTAGTTATCAGCGGAATAACCGGGGAGCTGTTTTTT; CDR3aa: CASSDSILVVISGITGELFF
j_gene: TRBJ2-7; abundance: once; v_gene: TRBV3-1/TRBV3-2; d_gene: TRBD2; CDR3nt: TGTGCCAGCAGCCTACTCACTAGCGGAGGGGAGGGGGAGCAGTACTTC; CDR3aa: CASSLLTSGGEGEQYF